Listed below are T cell receptor beta chains from one sample, sequenced in a study of post-analysis software for immune sequencing data. TCRdb passed the PCR reads through MiXCR, listing each CDR3 protein once. Among about 820,000 distinct CDR3 sequences listed, approximately 53% were seen once. The sample consisted of blood. The source of these receptors is a girl under 18 with multiple sclerosis. Both conserved end residues are part of each CDR3.

TRBV4-1	16	TRBJ2-2	CASSQEGLSNTGELFF
TRBV6-6	16	TRBJ1-5	CASSFTGTAGNQPQHF
TRBV14	15	TRBJ2-7	CASSRHQGYSYEQYF
TRBV7-3	16	TRBJ2-5	CASSLGTDGRQETQYF
TRBV6-5	16	TRBJ1-4	CASSYASMGERGKLFF
TRBV20-1	15	TRBJ2-3	CSARTSGRGTDTQYF
TRBV19	14	TRBJ2-7	CASRGQGGSHEQYF
TRBV15	15	.	CATSSLRSGQETQYF
TRBV3-1	13	TRBJ2-1	CASSLRAENEQFF
TRBV7-3	14	TRBJ2-3	CASSLVPGSDTQYF
TRBV4-1	17	TRBJ2-1	CASSQDYNGMPYNEQFF
TRBV13	14	TRBJ2-7	CASSSSGGRYEQYF
TRBV29-1	14	TRBJ2-3	CSAVLLSNTDTQYF
TRBV6-1	16	TRBJ2-2	CASSERLAGGTGELFF
TRBV28	16	TRBJ2-1	CASSLLQGLAGNEQFF
TRBV20-1	14	TRBJ2-5	CSAPLAGGLETQYF
TRBV12-3/TRBV12-4	16	TRBJ2-5	CASSFRLAERQETQYF
TRBV18	13	TRBJ2-4	CASSTTGANIQYF
TRBV4-1	15	TRBJ2-1	CASSQDWLGDNEQFF
TRBV6-6	16	.	CASSYGAGGSGYEQYF
TRBV6-5	12	TRBJ2-7	CASTGTDYEQYF
TRBV29-1	16	TRBJ2-5	CSATGATGTTSFEQYF
TRBV29-1	14	TRBJ1-2	CSVESRRPNYGYTF
TRBV9	13	TRBJ2-1	CASSSPPGHEQFF
TRBV29-1	14	TRBJ2-5	CSVLGGQGGETQYF
TRBV6-5	16	TRBJ1-2	CASSYSWGRAYYGYTF
TRBV6-6	12	TRBJ1-2	CASSLGVYGYTF
TRBV7-3	16	TRBJ2-1	CASSSETSKSYNEQFF
TRBV9	14	TRBJ2-7	CASSVGVDSYEQYF
TRBV20-1	14	TRBJ2-7	CSAGTDSSSPEQYF
TRBV5-1	14	TRBJ2-7	CASSLLRDSFEQYF
TRBV6-1	13	TRBJ2-5	CASSEGPFKTQYF
TRBV20-1	13	TRBJ2-6	CSARVPGTNVLTF
TRBV5-1	15	TRBJ2-7	CASSLWAGVTYEQYF
TRBV5-1	15	TRBJ1-5	CASSLEGRPNQPQHF
TRBV20-1	14	TRBJ2-5	CSARSGELKETQYF
TRBV20-1	12	TRBJ1-1	CRVLRGDTEAFF
TRBV5-1	12	TRBJ2-1	CASSLQGDEQFF
TRBV10-1	14	TRBJ2-7	CASSESEGSYEQYF
TRBV4-1	15	TRBJ1-5	CASSQDAGGYQPQHF
TRBV9	15	TRBJ2-7	CASSVDTTGTEEQYF
TRBV29-1	15	TRBJ1-1	CSVWGGWGQNTEAFF
TRBV24-1	19	TRBJ2-6	CATSDSRTGLSSGANVLTF